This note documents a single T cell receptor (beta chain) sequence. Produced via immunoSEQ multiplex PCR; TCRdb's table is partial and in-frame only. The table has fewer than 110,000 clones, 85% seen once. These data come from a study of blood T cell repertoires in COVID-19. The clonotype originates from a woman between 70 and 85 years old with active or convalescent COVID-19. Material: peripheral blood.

CDR3 bases: TGTGCCAGCAGCGTACCCCGGACTAGCGGGAGGGATGAGCAGTTCTTC. It codes for CASSVPRTSGRDEQFF. This rearrangement joins TRBV9 to TRBJ2-1; 15 bases are a match to TRBD2. The V and J ends lost 1 base and 8 bases, in that order; junction bases with no gene match: 4. The CDR3 contains 16 residues. The germline gives CDR1 SGDLS, CDR2 YYNGEE.